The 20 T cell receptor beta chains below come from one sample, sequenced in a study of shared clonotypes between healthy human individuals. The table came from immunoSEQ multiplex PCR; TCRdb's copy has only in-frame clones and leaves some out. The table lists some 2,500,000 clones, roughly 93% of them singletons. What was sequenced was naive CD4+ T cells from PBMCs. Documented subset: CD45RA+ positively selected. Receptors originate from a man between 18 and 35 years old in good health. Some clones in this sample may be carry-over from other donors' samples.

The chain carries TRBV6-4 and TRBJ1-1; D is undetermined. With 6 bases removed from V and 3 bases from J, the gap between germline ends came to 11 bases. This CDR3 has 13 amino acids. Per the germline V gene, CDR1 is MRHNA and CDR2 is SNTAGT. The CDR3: CASRREIYTEAFF. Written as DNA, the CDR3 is TGTGCCAGCAGGAGAGAAATCTACACTGAAGCTTTCTTT.

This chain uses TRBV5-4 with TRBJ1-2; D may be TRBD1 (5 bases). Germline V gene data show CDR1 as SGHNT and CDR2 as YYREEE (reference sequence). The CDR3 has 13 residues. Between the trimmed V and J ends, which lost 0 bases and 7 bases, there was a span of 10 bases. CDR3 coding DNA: TGTGCCAGCAGCTTGGCGGGGACCGGTGGCTACACCTTC. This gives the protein CASSLAGTGGYTF. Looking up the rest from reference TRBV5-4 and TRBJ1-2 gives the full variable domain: ETGVTQSPTHLIKTRGQQVTLRCSSQSGHNTVSWYQQALGQGPQFIFQYYREEENGRGNFPPRFSGLQFPNYSSELNVNALELDDSALYLCASSLAGTGGYTFGSGTRLTVV.

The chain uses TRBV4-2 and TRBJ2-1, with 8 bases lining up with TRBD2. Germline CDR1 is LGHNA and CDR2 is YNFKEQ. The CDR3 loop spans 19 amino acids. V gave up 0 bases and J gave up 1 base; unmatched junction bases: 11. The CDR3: CASSQERGLVGLSYNEQFF. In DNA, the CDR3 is TGTGCCAGCAGCCAAGAGAGGGGACTAGTAGGGCTATCCTACAATGAGCAGTTCTTC.

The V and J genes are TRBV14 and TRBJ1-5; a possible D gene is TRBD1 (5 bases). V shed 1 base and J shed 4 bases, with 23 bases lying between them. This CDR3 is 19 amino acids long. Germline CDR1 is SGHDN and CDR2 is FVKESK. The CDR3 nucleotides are TGTGCCAGCAGCCAAGTTTGGACTGTCGGAAAATACAGGAATCAGCCCCAGCATTTT. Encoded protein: CASSQVWTVGKYRNQPQHF.

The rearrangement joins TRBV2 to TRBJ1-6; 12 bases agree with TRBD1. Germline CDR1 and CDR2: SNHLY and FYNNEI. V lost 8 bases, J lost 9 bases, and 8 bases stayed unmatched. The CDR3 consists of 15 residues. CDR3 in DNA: TGTGCCAGCCGCTCCCGGGGACAGGGGGCTTCACCCCTCCACTTT. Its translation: CASRSRGQGASPLHF.

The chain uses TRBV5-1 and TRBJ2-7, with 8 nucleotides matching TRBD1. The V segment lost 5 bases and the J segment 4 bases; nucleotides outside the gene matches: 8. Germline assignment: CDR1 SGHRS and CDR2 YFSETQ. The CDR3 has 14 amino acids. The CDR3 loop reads CASRSEQGGYEQYF. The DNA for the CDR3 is TGCGCCAGCAGGTCAGAACAGGGGGGATACGAGCAGTACTTC.

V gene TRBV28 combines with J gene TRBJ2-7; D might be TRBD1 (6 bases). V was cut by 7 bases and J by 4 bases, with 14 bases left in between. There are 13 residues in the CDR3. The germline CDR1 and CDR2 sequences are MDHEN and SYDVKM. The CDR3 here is CASIPGQGYEQYF. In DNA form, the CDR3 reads TGTGCCAGCATCCCGGGACAAGGATACGAGCAGTACTTC.

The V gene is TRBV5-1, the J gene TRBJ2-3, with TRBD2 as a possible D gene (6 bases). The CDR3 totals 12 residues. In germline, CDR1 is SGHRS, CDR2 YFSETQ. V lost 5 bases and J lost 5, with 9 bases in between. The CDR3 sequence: CASRAGRDTQYF. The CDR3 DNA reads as TGCGCCAGCAGAGCGGGCCGAGATACGCAGTATTTT.

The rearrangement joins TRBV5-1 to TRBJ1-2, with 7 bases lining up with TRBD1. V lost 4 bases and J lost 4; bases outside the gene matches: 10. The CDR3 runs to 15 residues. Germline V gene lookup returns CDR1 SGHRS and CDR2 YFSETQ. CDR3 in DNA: TGCGCCAGCAGCCTGTATGGGGACAGCGCCTATGGCTACACCTTC. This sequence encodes CASSLYGDSAYGYTF.

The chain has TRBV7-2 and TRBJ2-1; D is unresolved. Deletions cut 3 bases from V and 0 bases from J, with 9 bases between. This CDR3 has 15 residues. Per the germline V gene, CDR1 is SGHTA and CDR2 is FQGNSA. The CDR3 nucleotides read TGTGCCAGCAGCTTTGGACCGAGCTCCTACAATGAGCAGTTCTTC. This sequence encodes CASSFGPSSYNEQFF.

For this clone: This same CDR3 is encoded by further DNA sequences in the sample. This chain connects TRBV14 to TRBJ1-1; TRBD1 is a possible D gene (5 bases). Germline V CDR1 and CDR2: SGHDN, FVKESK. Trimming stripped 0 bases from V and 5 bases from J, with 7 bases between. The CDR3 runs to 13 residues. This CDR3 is CASSQDQGTEAFF. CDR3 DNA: TGTGCCAGCAGCCAAGATCAGGGAACTGAAGCTTTCTTT.

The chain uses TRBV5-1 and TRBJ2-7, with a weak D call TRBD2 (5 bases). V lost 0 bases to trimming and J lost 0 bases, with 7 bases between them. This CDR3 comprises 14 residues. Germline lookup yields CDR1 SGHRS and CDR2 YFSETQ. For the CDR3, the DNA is TGCGCCAGCAGCTTGGGGAGGATCTCCTACGAGCAGTACTTC. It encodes CASSLGRISYEQYF.

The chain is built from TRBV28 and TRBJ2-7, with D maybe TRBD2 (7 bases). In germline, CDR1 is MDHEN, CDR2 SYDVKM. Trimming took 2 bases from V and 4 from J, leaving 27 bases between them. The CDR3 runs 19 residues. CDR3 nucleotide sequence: TGTGCCAGCAGTTTAAGGCCCGGGGGGCTAGCTGATTTGAGTTACGAGCAGTACTTC. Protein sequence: CASSLRPGGLADLSYEQYF.

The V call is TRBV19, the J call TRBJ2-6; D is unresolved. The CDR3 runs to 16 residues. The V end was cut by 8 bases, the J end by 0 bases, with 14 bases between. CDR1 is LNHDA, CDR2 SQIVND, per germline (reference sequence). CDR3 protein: CASGVVSTSGANVLTF. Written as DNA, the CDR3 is TGTGCCAGTGGGGTCGTTTCGACCTCTGGGGCCAACGTCCTGACTTTC.

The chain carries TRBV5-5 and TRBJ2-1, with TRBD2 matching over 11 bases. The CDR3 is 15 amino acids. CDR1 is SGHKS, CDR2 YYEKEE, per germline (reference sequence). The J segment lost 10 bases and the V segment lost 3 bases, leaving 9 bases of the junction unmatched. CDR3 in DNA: TGTGCCAGCAGCTACGCGACTAGCGGGGTGTCGGAGCAGTTCTTC. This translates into CASSYATSGVSEQFF.

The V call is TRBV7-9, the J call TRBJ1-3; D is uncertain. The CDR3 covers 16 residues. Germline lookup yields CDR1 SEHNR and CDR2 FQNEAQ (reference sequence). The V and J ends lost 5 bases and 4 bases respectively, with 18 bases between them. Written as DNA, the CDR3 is TGTGCCAGCAGCCTACGGGGATCTCCCCCGGGAAACACCATATATTTT. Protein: CASSLRGSPPGNTIYF.

CDR3 bases: TGTGCCATCAGTGACCTTAGCGGGAGAGTTGCAGGGGAGCTGTTTTTT. This gives the protein CAISDLSGRVAGELFF. The chain has TRBV10-3 and TRBJ2-2; 9 nucleotides match TRBD2. The CDR3 is made up of 16 amino acids. Germline V gene data show CDR1 as ENHRY and CDR2 as SYGVKD. With 3 bases clipped from V and 8 bases from J, the junction kept 10 bases outside the gene matches.

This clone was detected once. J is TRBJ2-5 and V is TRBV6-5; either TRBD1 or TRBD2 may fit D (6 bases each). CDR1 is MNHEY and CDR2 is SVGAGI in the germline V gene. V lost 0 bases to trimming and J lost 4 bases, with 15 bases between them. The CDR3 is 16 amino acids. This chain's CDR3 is CASSYSWGARGETQYF. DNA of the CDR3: TGTGCCAGCAGTTACTCTTGGGGGGCGCGGGGAGAGACCCAGTACTTC.

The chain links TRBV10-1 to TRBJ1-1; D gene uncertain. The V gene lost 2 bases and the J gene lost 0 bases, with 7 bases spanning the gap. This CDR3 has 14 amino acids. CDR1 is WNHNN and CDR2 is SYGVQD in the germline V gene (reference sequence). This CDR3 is CASSEKGMNTEAFF. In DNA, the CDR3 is TGCGCCAGCAGTGAGAAGGGAATGAACACTGAAGCTTTCTTT.

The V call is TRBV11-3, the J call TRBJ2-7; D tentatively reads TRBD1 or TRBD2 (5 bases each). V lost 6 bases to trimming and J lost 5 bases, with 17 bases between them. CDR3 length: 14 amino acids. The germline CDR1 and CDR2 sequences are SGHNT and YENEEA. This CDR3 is CASRSRDPRDEQYF. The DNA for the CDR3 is TGTGCCAGCAGGAGTAGGGACCCAAGGGACGAGCAGTACTTC.